This T cell receptor beta chain was captured by sequencing in a study of blood T cell repertoires in COVID-19. Study-level information: Some COVID-19 samples were acute and others convalescent; all came from the United States, Italy and Spain. PBMCs, B-cell-depleted T cells, or T cells provided the cDNA or gDNA that made up the material.

The V and J ends lost 1 base and 4 bases respectively, with 8 bases between them. The CDR3 has 13 amino acids. Looked up from germline, CDR1 is SGHKS and CDR2 is YYEKEE (reference sequence). Seattle participants joined during active infection and were tracked over time. Authors' data handling: Nucleated cell number was recorded as an estimate derived from reference gene primer amplification. Profiling relied on immunoSEQ multiplex PCR, and the TCRdb table lists in-frame clones only, not all of them. D and trimming come from the DNA, and the V and J calls and clone size come from that table. The profile shows more than 300,000 clones, around 88% of them singletons.

Sample: peripheral blood. The clonotype comes from a woman aged 25 to 39 with COVID-19, enrolled during active disease. The V call is TRBV5-5, the J call TRBJ1-1, with unresolved D. CDR3 nucleotides: TGTGCCAGCAGCTTGCTCGAGGCCACTGAAGCTTTCTTT. It translates to CASSLLEATEAFF.